These 17 T cell receptor beta chains were all obtained from the same sample, sequenced in a study of blood T cell repertoires in COVID-19. The assay was immunoSEQ multiplex PCR, and TCRdb's table has in-frame clones only and misses some. The table lists about 220,000 clones, around 80% of them singletons. Specimen: peripheral blood. Receptors originate from a man aged 25-45 years with active or convalescent COVID-19.

The rearrangement uses TRBV7-8 and TRBJ2-1; D possibly corresponds to TRBD2 (5 bases). Trimming removed 1 base from V and 3 bases from J, with 7 bases in between. CDR3 length: 14 amino acids. Germline V gives CDR1 SGHVS, CDR2 FQNEAQ. The CDR3 spells CASSLGGSYNEQFF. The CDR3 DNA reads TGTGCCAGCAGCTTAGGAGGGAGCTACAATGAGCAGTTCTTC.

The chain couples TRBV12-3 or TRBV12-4 to TRBJ2-1; D may be TRBD2 (5 bases). CDR3 length: 11 amino acids. Trimming pared 1 base from V and 10 bases from J, leaving 5 bases between. The CDR3 is CASSLGGEQFF. CDR3 bases: TGTGCCAGCAGTTTAGGAGGGGAGCAGTTCTTC.

This clone has a handful of counts. V is TRBV5-8 and J is TRBJ2-3; 10 bases are a match to TRBD2. With V trimmed by 3 bases and J by 4 bases, 8 bases remained unmatched. This CDR3 region has 16 residues. Germline V gene sequence: CDR1 SGHTS, CDR2 YDEGEE. The CDR3 sequence: CASSWTGTSVADTQYF. As DNA, the CDR3 is TGTGCCAGCAGCTGGACCGGGACTAGCGTAGCAGATACGCAGTATTTT.

This chain uses TRBV29-1 with TRBJ1-2; the D is unclear. The CDR3 covers 11 residues. The germline V gene encodes CDR1 SQVTM and CDR2 ANQGSEA. The V gene lost 5 bases and the J gene lost 8 bases, with 12 bases spanning the gap. Written as DNA, the CDR3 is TGCAGCGTTTCCCCGGAGGACGGCTACACCTTC. It encodes CSVSPEDGYTF. The full variable domain, rest sourced from reference TRBV29-1 and TRBJ1-2, is SAVISQKPSRDICQRGTSLTIQCQVDSQVTMMFWYRQQPGQSLTLIATANQGSEATYESGFVIDKFPISRPNLTFSTLTVSNMSPEDSSIYLCSVSPEDGYTFGSGTRLTVV.

The J gene is TRBJ2-1, the V gene TRBV4-1; a weak D match, TRBD2 (5 bases). The CDR3 loop spans 14 amino acids. Germline CDR1 is MGHRA and CDR2 is YSYEKL. V dropped 4 bases and J dropped 0 bases, with 7 bases sitting between them. CDR3 DNA sequence: TGCGCCAGCAGCCTGGGGAGCTCCTACAATGAGCAGTTCTTC. Its protein product is CASSLGSSYNEQFF.

This clone was detected once. The chain employs TRBV6-5 and TRBJ2-1; no clear D gene. Germline V gene lookup returns CDR1 MNHEY and CDR2 SVGAGI. CDR3 length: 15 residues. V lost 2 bases to trimming and J lost 3 bases, with 11 bases between them. CDR3: CASSYRRPHYNEQFF. CDR3 sequence (DNA): TGTGCCAGCAGTTACAGGCGGCCTCACTACAATGAGCAGTTCTTC.

This chain joins TRBV18 and TRBJ2-2; 9 bases are a match to TRBD1. This CDR3 has 17 residues. V dropped 3 bases and J dropped 0; count of bases not matched to a gene: 5. The germline CDR1 and CDR2 sequences are KGHSH and LQKENI. CDR3 DNA sequence: TGTGCCAGCTCACCCCCGGGACAGGGACCGAACACCGGGGAGCTGTTTTTT. It is translated as CASSPPGQGPNTGELFF.

The rearrangement joins TRBV5-1 to TRBJ2-1; D possibly corresponds to TRBD1 (5 bases). CDR3 length: 15 amino acids. In germline, CDR1 is SGHRS, CDR2 YFSETQ. The V end was cut by 3 bases, the J end by 9 bases, with 19 bases between. The CDR3 coding sequence is TGCGCCAGCAGCTGGGGCCAGGGAAGAGGAATTGAGCAGTTCTTC. This encodes CASSWGQGRGIEQFF.

This clone was seen only once. This chain connects TRBV27 to TRBJ2-1, with D perhaps matching TRBD2 (5 bases). CDR1 is MNHEY and CDR2 is SMNVEV in the germline V gene (reference sequence). The CDR3 sequence is 17 residues long. V lost 2 bases and J lost 3, with 17 bases in between. CDR3 DNA: TGTGCCAGCAGTTTACTGCGTGGAGGACGGGACTACAATGAGCAGTTCTTC. Translation gives CASSLLRGGRDYNEQFF.

The V call is TRBV4-1, the J call TRBJ2-1; 10 positions match TRBD2. In germline, CDR1 is MGHRA, CDR2 YSYEKL. This CDR3 is built from 16 residues. Trimming removed 0 bases from V and 8 bases from J; junction bases left unmatched: 7. The CDR3 region has the DNA TGCGCCAGCAGCCAAGAGAGCGGGGGGGCCCGGGATGAGCAGTTCTTC. Amino acid sequence: CASSQESGGARDEQFF.

The chain carries TRBV6-5 and TRBJ1-1; D gene ambiguous. V was pared by 0 bases and J by 0 bases, with 5 bases between. Germline loops: CDR1 MNHEY, CDR2 SVGAGI. The CDR3 is made up of 14 amino acids. In DNA, the CDR3 is TGTGCCAGCAGTTACTCAATCATGAACACTGAAGCTTTCTTT. This gives the protein CASSYSIMNTEAFF.

In its sample, this clone was seen once. This chain connects TRBV7-8 to TRBJ1-4; maybe TRBD1 (6 bases). The CDR3 consists of 15 residues. V dropped 2 bases and J dropped 11 bases, with 18 bases sitting between them. In germline, CDR1 is SGHVS, CDR2 FQNEAQ. The CDR3 loop reads CASSLSPGGLKKLFF. CDR3 sequence (DNA): TGTGCCAGCAGCTTAAGCCCCGGGGGGCTGAAGAAACTGTTTTTT.

The V and J genes are TRBV4-1 and TRBJ1-1, with D unresolved. Trimming pared 0 bases from V and 0 bases from J, leaving 17 bases between. Germline CDR1 and CDR2: MGHRA and YSYEKL. The CDR3 contains 18 residues. Here the CDR3 DNA reads TGCGCCAGCAGCCAAGACCCTCTCCCAGGCAGGCTGAACACTGAAGCTTTCTTT. Encoded protein: CASSQDPLPGRLNTEAFF.

The gene calls are TRBV6-5 and TRBJ1-5; the match to TRBD1 covers 9 bases. The ends lost 10 bases at V and 4 bases at J; junction bases unmatched: 2. Germline-derived CDR1 and CDR2 are MNHEY and SVGAGI. The CDR3 contains 12 residues. The CDR3 DNA sequence: TGTGCCACCGGGACAGGGAATCAGCCCCAGCATTTT. It translates to CATGTGNQPQHF.

The genes are TRBV28 and TRBJ1-5; 7 positions agree with TRBD1. V lost 5 bases, J lost 7 bases, and 14 bases stayed unmatched. There are 16 residues in the CDR3. Germline V gene lookup returns CDR1 MDHEN and CDR2 SYDVKM. The CDR3 DNA is TGTGCCAGCAGTGTAAGATCGACAGGGCTTAGGCAGCCCCAGCATTTT. This encodes CASSVRSTGLRQPQHF.

There are a few counts of this clone. The rearrangement joins TRBV11-1 to TRBJ2-1, with D perhaps TRBD1 (5 bases). The CDR3 sequence is 12 residues long. The germline CDR1 and CDR2 sequences are SGHAT and FQDESV (reference sequence). V was shortened by 6 bases and J by 5 bases, with 8 bases between the two germline ends. In DNA form, the CDR3 reads TGTGCCAGCAGGACGACAGACAATGAGCAGTTCTTC. This codes for CASRTTDNEQFF.

This chain connects TRBV9 to TRBJ2-5; D remains unclear. The germline V gene has CDR1 SGDLS and CDR2 YYNGEE. V was clipped by 0 bases and J by 1 base, with 10 bases between them. The CDR3 runs to 15 residues. CDR3 nucleotides: TGTGCCAGCAGCGTAGGGAGTGCGGCCCAAGAGACCCAGTACTTC. Translation: CASSVGSAAQETQYF.